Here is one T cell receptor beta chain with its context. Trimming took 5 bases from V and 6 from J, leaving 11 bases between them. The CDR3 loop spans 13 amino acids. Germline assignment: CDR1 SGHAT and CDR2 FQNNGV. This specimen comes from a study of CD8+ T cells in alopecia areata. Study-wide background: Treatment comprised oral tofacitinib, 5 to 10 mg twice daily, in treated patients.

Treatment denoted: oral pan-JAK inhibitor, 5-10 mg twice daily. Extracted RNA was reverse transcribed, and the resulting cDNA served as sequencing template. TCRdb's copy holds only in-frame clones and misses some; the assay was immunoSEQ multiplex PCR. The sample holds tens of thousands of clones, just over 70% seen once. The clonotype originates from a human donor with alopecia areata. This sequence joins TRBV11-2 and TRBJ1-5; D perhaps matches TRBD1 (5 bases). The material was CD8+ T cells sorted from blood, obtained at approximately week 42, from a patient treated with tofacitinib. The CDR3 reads CASSPGTFQPQHF. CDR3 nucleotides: TGTGCCAGCAGCCCGGGGACCTTTCAGCCCCAGCATTTT.